Shown below are 21 T cell receptor beta chains from a single sample sequenced in a study of blood T cell repertoires in COVID-19. Clones were sequenced by immunoSEQ multiplex PCR, and TCRdb holds only the in-frame ones, with some missing. Among some 48,000 clones listed, roughly 87% were seen once. Sample: peripheral blood. The receptors stem from a man in his fifties or sixties with active COVID-19.

The chain carries TRBV5-1 and TRBJ1-2; 9 bases align to TRBD1. The V segment lost 0 bases and the J segment 4 bases; nucleotides outside the gene matches: 16. This CDR3 is 19 amino acids long. Looked up from germline, CDR1 is SGHRS and CDR2 is YFSETQ. The CDR3 nucleotides read TGCGCCAGCAGCTTGGTCCGAACAACAGGGGGCGTTTTTGGCTATGGCTACACCTTC. Encoded protein: CASSLVRTTGGVFGYGYTF.

The chain employs TRBV6-5 and TRBJ1-6; the D is unclear. CDR3 length equals 11 residues. CDR1 and CDR2 (germline): MNHEY, SVGAGI. Trimming left V 7 bases short and J 5 bases short, with 3 bases between. The CDR3 sequence is CASNNNSPLHF. CDR3 bases: TGTGCCAGCAACAATAATTCACCCCTCCACTTT.

The genes are TRBV5-1 and TRBJ2-1; TRBD2 might be the D (6 bases). Germline CDR1 SGHRS, CDR2 YFSETQ. Between the trimmed V and J ends, which lost 1 base and 7 bases, there was a span of 18 bases. The CDR3 has 16 residues. CDR3 in amino acids: CASSLTVFPAGNEQFF. DNA for the CDR3: TGCGCCAGCAGCTTGACCGTTTTCCCAGCGGGTAATGAGCAGTTCTTC.

The rearrangement uses TRBV5-8 and TRBJ2-2; tentative D call: TRBD2 (5 bases). Between the trimmed V and J ends, which lost 4 bases and 2 bases, there was a span of 12 bases. Germline CDR1 is SGHTS and CDR2 is YDEGEE. The CDR3 contains 15 residues. The CDR3 coding sequence is TGTGCCAGCAGCCCCTGGACTGGTAACACCGGGGAGCTGTTTTTT. Its protein is CASSPWTGNTGELFF. The variable domain in full, with the rest retrieved from reference TRBV5-8 and TRBJ2-2, is EAGVTQSPTHLIKTRGQQATLRCSPISGHTSVYWYQQALGLGLQFLLWYDEGEERNRGNFPPRFSGRQFPNYSSELNVNALELEDSALYLCASSPWTGNTGELFFGEGSRLTVL.

The chain uses TRBV7-2 and TRBJ2-1; D might be TRBD2 (5 bases). The CDR3 runs to 15 residues. Trimming took off 4 bases at V and 5 bases at J, with 15 bases between the two ends. In germline, CDR1 is SGHTA, CDR2 FQGNSA. The DNA for the CDR3 is TGTGCCAGCAGCTCGGACTCCCACCGGCACAATGAGCAGTTCTTC. It encodes CASSSDSHRHNEQFF.

CDR3 in amino acids: CARPYGEKLFF. CDR3 in DNA: TGTGCGAGGCCGTACGGAGAAAAACTGTTTTTT. The chain couples TRBV24-1 to TRBJ1-4, with D unclear. The CDR3 spans 11 residues. The germline CDR1 and CDR2 sequences are KGHDR and SFDVKD.

The chain recombines TRBV25-1 with TRBJ2-2, with D hard to call. Trimming shortened V by 3 bases and J by 2 bases, and 10 bases separated the two germline ends. The CDR3 sequence is 15 residues long. In germline, CDR1 is MGHDK, CDR2 SYGVNS. CDR3 in amino acids: CASSDGQFNTGELFF. The CDR3 nucleotides read TGTGCCAGCAGTGATGGGCAGTTTAACACCGGGGAGCTGTTTTTT.

This chain links TRBV25-1 with TRBJ1-5, with 9 positions matching TRBD1. The germline V gene encodes CDR1 MGHDK and CDR2 SYGVNS. This CDR3 comprises 14 residues. J lost 4 bases, V lost 6 bases, and 4 bases had no gene match. The CDR3 DNA sequence: TGTGCCAGCAGGGGACAGGGAGTAAATCAGCCCCAGCATTTT. Protein product: CASRGQGVNQPQHF.

This clone has just one count. The genes are TRBV9 and TRBJ2-2; tentative D call: TRBD2 (5 bases). This CDR3 comprises 16 residues. Germline CDR1 reads SGDLS; CDR2 reads YYNGEE. Between the trimmed V and J ends, which lost 4 bases and 5 bases, there was a span of 18 bases. CDR3 residues: CASSPRALSGTGELFF. The CDR3 nucleotides read TGTGCCAGCAGCCCCCGAGCGCTGTCGGGGACCGGGGAGCTGTTTTTT.

The chain recombines TRBV9 with TRBJ2-4; D is uncertain. Trimming took off 0 bases at V and 2 bases at J, with 12 bases between the two ends. The CDR3 runs to 16 residues. Germline V CDR1 and CDR2: SGDLS, YYNGEE. CDR3 region: CASSVAAGLSKNIQYF. The CDR3 DNA reads TGTGCCAGCAGCGTAGCGGCAGGTCTGTCCAAAAACATTCAGTACTTC.

The chain carries TRBV12-5 and TRBJ1-1; D gene ambiguous. Germline assignment: CDR1 LGHNT and CDR2 FRNRAP. V lost 4 bases and J 1 base, leaving 7 bases between the germline ends. The CDR3 totals 13 residues. For the CDR3, the DNA is TGTGCTAGTGGTTCCTTCCCGAACACTGAAGCTTTCTTT. Its protein is CASGSFPNTEAFF. Full variable domain (outside the CDR3, taken from reference TRBV12-5 and TRBJ1-1): DARVTQTPRHKVTEMGQEVTMRCQPILGHNTVFWYRQTMMQGLELLAYFRNRAPLDDSGMPKDRFSAEMPDATLATLKIQPSEPRDSAVYFCASGSFPNTEAFFGQGTRLTVV.

The V gene is TRBV9, the J gene TRBJ2-6; perhaps TRBD1 as D (5 bases). The germline V and J ends were trimmed by 0 bases and 4 bases, with 8 bases remaining between them. This CDR3 comprises 15 residues. CDR1 is SGDLS and CDR2 is YYNGEE in the germline V gene. CDR3 protein: CASSVAGHGANVLTF. The CDR3 nucleotides are TGTGCCAGCAGCGTAGCAGGGCACGGGGCCAACGTCCTGACTTTC.

The V and J genes are TRBV3-1 (or the pseudogene TRBV3-2) and TRBJ1-3; D remains unclear. The CDR3 has 12 residues. The ends were cut back, 8 bases at V and 6 bases at J, with 11 bases in the middle. Germline V lookup: CDR1 LGHDT, CDR2 YNNKEL (reference sequence). CDR3 sequence reads: CASQANINTIYF. CDR3 in DNA: TGTGCCAGCCAGGCCAACATAAACACCATATATTTT.

For this clone: Here the CDR3 omits its conserved ending phenylalanine or tryptophan, so a read error is the likely source. The DNA is left out, because the CDR3 cannot be placed on it with certainty; the CDR3 is given as TCRdb lists it. The chain carries TRBV20-1 and TRBJ2-7; no DNA check was done on the table's D call, TRBD2. The CDR3 has 11 residues if both end residues are counted. Germline values: CDR1 DFQATT, CDR2 SNEGSKA (reference sequence). CDR3 sequence: CSARGNSCLSL.

The rearrangement uses TRBV11-3 and TRBJ2-3, with TRBD2 identical over 11 bases. Germline values: CDR1 SGHNT, CDR2 YENEEA. The CDR3 consists of 15 residues. V lost 5 bases and J lost 2; bases outside the gene matches: 3. The CDR3 coding sequence is TGTGCCAGCAGCCCGGGACTAGCGGCCACAGATACGCAGTATTTT. Protein: CASSPGLAATDTQYF.

The chain has TRBV7-9 and TRBJ2-3, with 12 bases aligning to TRBD2. The CDR3 is 15 residues long. The germline gives CDR1 SEHNR, CDR2 FQNEAQ (reference sequence). With 4 bases clipped from V and 4 bases from J, the junction kept 3 bases outside the gene matches. The CDR3 sequence is CASSYSSGRADTQYF. Here the CDR3 DNA reads TGTGCCAGCAGCTACTCTAGCGGGAGGGCAGATACGCAGTATTTT.

The chain has TRBV7-9 and TRBJ2-3; 10 positions agree with TRBD2. V dropped 3 bases and J dropped 2; count of bases not matched to a gene: 2. Germline V lookup: CDR1 SEHNR, CDR2 FQNEAQ (reference sequence). The CDR3 has 15 amino acids. CDR3 sequence: CASSFLAGDTDTQYF. The CDR3 DNA follows: TGTGCCAGCAGCTTCCTAGCGGGGGACACAGATACGCAGTATTTT.

In its sample, this clone was seen a few times. The chain recombines TRBV3-1 (or the pseudogene TRBV3-2) with TRBJ1-1; perhaps TRBD1 as D (6 bases). Germline assignment: CDR1 LGHDT and CDR2 YNNKEL (reference sequence). V lost 2 bases to trimming and J lost 3 bases, with 7 bases between them. The CDR3 spans 13 residues. The CDR3 is CASSQTGYTEAFF. Written as DNA, the CDR3 is TGTGCCAGCAGCCAAACAGGGTACACTGAAGCTTTCTTT.

The chain combines TRBV7-9 with TRBJ2-3; a weak D match, TRBD2 (7 bases). CDR1 and CDR2 (germline): SEHNR, FQNEAQ (reference sequence). V was pared by 7 bases and J by 0 bases, with 14 bases between. This CDR3 has 15 residues. The CDR3 region is CASTAGAPSTDTQYF. In nucleotides, the CDR3 is TGTGCCAGCACCGCGGGGGCACCTAGCACAGATACGCAGTATTTT.

V usage is TRBV9 and J usage is TRBJ1-3; D is possibly TRBD1 (5 bases). Trimming pared 3 bases from V and 0 bases from J, leaving 13 bases between. The CDR3 extends over 16 amino acids. Germline V lookup: CDR1 SGDLS, CDR2 YYNGEE. As DNA, the CDR3 is TGTGCCAGCAGCGCGGACATGCGCGGCTCTGGAAACACCATATATTTT. Translated, it gives CASSADMRGSGNTIYF.

This clone was detected a few times. The chain employs TRBV15 and TRBJ1-1; no clear D. V gave up 7 bases and J gave up 4 bases, with 16 bases separating them. The CDR3 consists of 14 residues. Germline lookup yields CDR1 LNHNV and CDR2 YYDKDF (reference sequence). For the CDR3, the DNA is TGTGCCACCACGCTGGGAGGGCGGGCCACTGAAGCTTTCTTT. It is translated as CATTLGGRATEAFF.